This is a list of T cell receptor beta chains from one sample in a study of blood T cell repertoires in COVID-19. Generated by immunoSEQ multiplex PCR, the TCRdb table keeps only in-frame clones and is missing some. Among 110,000 to 150,000 clones listed, more than 70% were seen once. Source material: peripheral blood. Source of these receptors: a woman aged 50 to 60 with acute or convalescent COVID-19. Both conserved end residues are part of each CDR3. Clone size, where shown, is once, few, many, or a class for clones that have expanded.

abundance: -
v_gene: TRBV6-5
j_gene: TRBJ1-3
CDR3aa: CASSSTATGNTIYF

abundance: few
v_gene: TRBV6-5
j_gene: TRBJ2-5
CDR3aa: CASSSSGGAWETQYF

abundance: few
v_gene: TRBV19
j_gene: TRBJ2-6
CDR3aa: CASSPFGGAAGANVLTF

abundance: -
v_gene: TRBV5-1
j_gene: TRBJ2-3
CDR3aa: CASSLGLAGGFDTDTQYF

abundance: -
v_gene: TRBV27
j_gene: TRBJ1-3
CDR3aa: CASSDSKSSGNTIYF

abundance: -
v_gene: TRBV7-9
j_gene: TRBJ1-1
CDR3aa: CASSLGQVSDTEAFF

abundance: -
v_gene: TRBV4-3
j_gene: TRBJ2-5
CDR3aa: CASSPGLAVAETQYF

abundance: -
v_gene: TRBV2
j_gene: TRBJ1-5
CDR3aa: CASSERVVQQPQHF

abundance: -
v_gene: TRBV6-2/TRBV6-3
j_gene: TRBJ2-7
CDR3aa: CASSYFRTGMPEQYF

abundance: -
v_gene: TRBV28
j_gene: TRBJ1-1
CDR3aa: CASSLREVFF

abundance: -
v_gene: TRBV7-9
j_gene: TRBJ2-7
CDR3aa: CASAGYEQYF

abundance: -
v_gene: TRBV18
j_gene: TRBJ1-2
CDR3aa: CASSPPAGLNGYTF

abundance: -
v_gene: TRBV5-1
j_gene: TRBJ1-5
CDR3aa: CASSLAGNSNQPQHF

abundance: once
v_gene: TRBV7-2
j_gene: TRBJ1-6
CDR3aa: CASSLVGPYNSPLHF

abundance: -
v_gene: TRBV11-2
j_gene: TRBJ1-2
CDR3aa: CASNRDRGPGYTF

abundance: -
v_gene: TRBV29-1
j_gene: TRBJ2-7
CDR3aa: CSASNRGAGEQYF

abundance: -
v_gene: TRBV2
j_gene: TRBJ1-5
CDR3aa: CASSGEEVRGQPQHF

abundance: few
v_gene: TRBV28
j_gene: TRBJ1-6
CDR3aa: CASSTGGRNNSPLHF

abundance: -
v_gene: TRBV28
j_gene: TRBJ1-4
CDR3aa: CASSSPGGSTNEKLFF

abundance: once
v_gene: TRBV5-4
j_gene: TRBJ2-1
CDR3aa: CASSFDPDRPNEQFF

abundance: -
v_gene: TRBV4-2
j_gene: TRBJ2-7
CDR3aa: CASSQEAGQNYEQYF

abundance: -
v_gene: TRBV11-2
j_gene: TRBJ2-3
CDR3aa: CASSPDREDTQYF

abundance: -
v_gene: TRBV30
j_gene: TRBJ1-1
CDR3aa: CAFYRDKFRGEAFF

abundance: -
v_gene: TRBV9
j_gene: TRBJ1-2
CDR3aa: CASSLGGPWNYGYTF

abundance: few
v_gene: TRBV19
j_gene: TRBJ2-5
CDR3aa: CASSATSGGPETQYF

abundance: few
v_gene: TRBV4-3
j_gene: TRBJ1-2
CDR3aa: CASSQEIRALYGYTF

abundance: -
v_gene: TRBV18
j_gene: TRBJ2-2
CDR3aa: CASSPGHQYFTGELFF

abundance: -
v_gene: TRBV2
j_gene: TRBJ1-1
CDR3aa: CASSEAGRNTEAFF

abundance: -
v_gene: TRBV19
j_gene: TRBJ1-1
CDR3aa: CASGDSEAFF

abundance: -
v_gene: TRBV6-4
j_gene: TRBJ2-7
CDR3aa: CASSEGQATEQYF

abundance: -
v_gene: TRBV7-8
j_gene: TRBJ1-1
CDR3aa: CASSRVPSNTEAFF

abundance: -
v_gene: TRBV7-3
j_gene: TRBJ1-1
CDR3aa: CASSSSSTGATEAFF

abundance: -
v_gene: TRBV12-3/TRBV12-4
j_gene: TRBJ1-2
CDR3aa: CASSPQGIYGYTF

abundance: -
v_gene: TRBV5-5
j_gene: TRBJ2-7
CDR3aa: CASSPETGLLGEQYF

abundance: -
v_gene: TRBV20-1
j_gene: TRBJ1-2
CDR3aa: CTSTEYGYTF

abundance: -
v_gene: TRBV11-3
j_gene: TRBJ1-1
CDR3aa: CASSLESGTEAFF

abundance: few
v_gene: TRBV2
j_gene: TRBJ2-1
CDR3aa: CASSGLAGGGNEQFF

abundance: -
v_gene: TRBV2
j_gene: TRBJ2-7
CDR3aa: CASTAPTRDITFLNSYEQYF

abundance: -
v_gene: TRBV13
j_gene: TRBJ1-6
CDR3aa: CASSLGLGFPSRNSPLHF

abundance: -
v_gene: TRBV13
j_gene: TRBJ2-5
CDR3aa: CASSLGHPAATETQYF

abundance: -
v_gene: TRBV5-1
j_gene: TRBJ2-1
CDR3aa: CASSSGQVTFPEQFF

abundance: -
v_gene: TRBV7-2
j_gene: TRBJ2-5
CDR3aa: CASSLALAGGTQYF

abundance: -
v_gene: TRBV7-3
j_gene: TRBJ1-1
CDR3aa: CASSDPGGGEAFF

abundance: -
v_gene: TRBV13
j_gene: TRBJ1-2
CDR3aa: CASSLGGSGYTF

abundance: -
v_gene: TRBV7-2
j_gene: TRBJ2-7
CDR3aa: CASSLGGQGNYEQYF

abundance: -
v_gene: TRBV7-9
j_gene: TRBJ2-1
CDR3aa: CASSLEAGGQGEQFF

abundance: few
v_gene: TRBV10-2
j_gene: TRBJ1-1
CDR3aa: CASAGRDTEAFF

abundance: -
v_gene: TRBV28
j_gene: TRBJ2-7
CDR3aa: CASTPSGTGGYEQYF

abundance: -
v_gene: TRBV29-1
j_gene: TRBJ1-5
CDR3aa: CSVVETGVDQPQHF

abundance: -
v_gene: TRBV7-2
j_gene: TRBJ2-4
CDR3aa: CASSPGQGARNIQYF

abundance: -
v_gene: TRBV18
j_gene: TRBJ2-1
CDR3aa: CASSGLDNEQFF

abundance: -
v_gene: TRBV7-9
j_gene: TRBJ2-1
CDR3aa: CASSSTLQGGNEQFF

abundance: -
v_gene: TRBV28
j_gene: TRBJ1-1
CDR3aa: CASSRTIGAFF

abundance: -
v_gene: TRBV7-6
j_gene: TRBJ2-3
CDR3aa: CASTLGGGDTQYF